A single sample is the source of the 25 T cell receptor beta chains below, sequenced in a study of blood T cell repertoires in COVID-19. Method: immunoSEQ multiplex PCR; TCRdb's copy keeps in-frame clones and lacks some. The repertoire holds under 450,000 clones, with over 80% as singletons. Sequenced input: PBMCs or T cells enriched from blood (not recorded which). The receptors derive from a woman in her forties or fifties who had recovered from COVID-19.

This clone was picked up one time. The J gene is TRBJ2-3, the V gene TRBV15; 11 bases agree with TRBD2. CDR1 and CDR2 from the germline V gene are LNHNV and YYDKDF (reference sequence). The CDR3 length is 18 residues. J gave up 2 bases and V 1 base, and 8 bases lay outside the gene matches. The CDR3 loop reads CATSRGSGTSGLTDTQYF. For the CDR3, the DNA is TGTGCCACCAGCAGAGGGTCTGGGACTAGCGGACTCACAGATACGCAGTATTTT.

The chain joins TRBV9 to TRBJ1-1; maybe TRBD1 (6 bases). The CDR3 is 14 amino acids. V gave up 6 bases and J gave up 2 bases, with 14 bases separating them. CDR1 is SGDLS, CDR2 YYNGEE, per germline. The CDR3 DNA reads as TGTGCCAGCAACGGGGGGCTTACCAACACTGAAGCTTTCTTT. Translation: CASNGGLTNTEAFF.

The chain couples TRBV19 to TRBJ1-2; TRBD1 is a possible D gene (5 bases). Germline assignment: CDR1 LNHDA and CDR2 SQIVND (reference sequence). The CDR3 consists of 12 residues. V was trimmed by 1 base and J by 13 bases, leaving 13 bases between them. For the CDR3, the DNA is TGTGCCAGTAGTATAGGGCCTGGGGCGGCCACCTTC. Amino acid sequence: CASSIGPGAATF.

J is TRBJ1-1 and V is TRBV7-9; maybe TRBD1 (5 bases). V was clipped by 5 bases and J by 4 bases, with 17 bases between them. The CDR3 has 15 amino acids. Germline V gives CDR1 SEHNR, CDR2 FQNEAQ (reference sequence). CDR3: CASSLPLGARTEAFF. CDR3 DNA sequence: TGTGCCAGCAGCCTACCTCTAGGGGCGCGCACTGAAGCTTTCTTT.

This clone was seen a single time. This sequence joins TRBV7-9 and TRBJ1-3; D not resolved. The CDR3 covers 15 residues. V was clipped by 0 bases and J by 0 bases, with 6 bases between them. Germline V CDR1 and CDR2: SEHNR, FQNEAQ (reference sequence). The CDR3 reads CASSLAGVSGNTIYF. The DNA for the CDR3 is TGTGCCAGCAGCTTAGCGGGAGTCTCTGGAAACACCATATATTTT.

This chain connects TRBV9 to TRBJ1-1; the D gene is possibly TRBD1 (5 bases). CDR3 length equals 14 residues. Germline CDR1 and CDR2: SGDLS and YYNGEE. With 2 bases removed from V and 5 bases from J, the gap between germline ends came to 13 bases. The CDR3 loop is CASSVGGAGTEAFF. The CDR3 DNA reads as TGTGCCAGCAGCGTCGGCGGGGCGGGTACTGAAGCTTTCTTT.

The rearrangement joins TRBV7-2 to TRBJ2-7; 11 nucleotides match TRBD1. The CDR3 totals 18 residues. Trimming took 5 bases from V and 0 from J; bases not matched to a gene: 12. Per germline, CDR1 SGHTA and CDR2 FQGNSA. The CDR3 loop reads CASSITGTGGFSSYEQYF. The CDR3 nucleotides are TGTGCCAGCAGCATTACCGGGACAGGGGGTTTTAGCTCCTACGAGCAGTACTTC. The variable domain in full, with the rest retrieved from reference TRBV7-2 and TRBJ2-7, is GAGVSQSPSNKVTEKGKDVELRCDPISGHTALYWYRQSLGQGLEFLIYFQGNSAPDKSGLPSDRFSAERTGGSVSTLTIQRTQQEDSAVYLCASSITGTGGFSSYEQYFGPGTRLTVT.

This clone was detected a few times. The gene calls are TRBV3-1 (or the pseudogene TRBV3-2) and TRBJ1-2; possibly TRBD1 for D (6 bases). The CDR3 consists of 13 residues. The V gene lost 4 bases and the J gene lost 2 bases, with 8 bases spanning the gap. Looked up from germline, CDR1 is LGHDT and CDR2 is YNNKEL (reference sequence). CDR3 DNA sequence: TGTGCCAGCAGCCCAGGGGACAACTATGGCTACACCTTC. It is translated as CASSPGDNYGYTF.

The rearrangement links TRBV6-1 to TRBJ1-6; TRBD1 matches at 8 bases. CDR1 and CDR2 (germline): MNHNS, SASEGT. After removal of 3 bases from V and 10 bases from J, the junction contained 5 bases not matched to a gene. The CDR3 contains 14 residues. This chain's CDR3 is CASSDPQGASPLHF. CDR3 DNA sequence: TGTGCCAGCAGTGACCCCCAGGGGGCCTCACCCCTCCACTTT.

The gene calls are TRBV4-3 and TRBJ1-2; TRBD1 matches at 10 bases. The CDR3 has 15 residues. Germline CDR1 is LGHNA and CDR2 is YSLEER. V shed 3 bases and J 3 bases; nucleotides not matched to a gene: 4. In DNA, the CDR3 is TGCGCCAGCAGCCAGACCGGGACAGGGGACTATGGCTACACCTTC. The encoded protein is CASSQTGTGDYGYTF.

J is TRBJ1-5 and V is TRBV2, with D tentatively TRBD1 (5 bases). CDR1 and CDR2 from the germline V gene are SNHLY and FYNNEI. V dropped 5 bases and J dropped 2 bases, with 10 bases sitting between them. The CDR3 runs 14 residues. This chain's CDR3 is CASSPGGGNQPQHF. Here the CDR3 DNA reads TGTGCCAGCAGTCCGGGAGGGGGCAATCAGCCCCAGCATTTT.

V is TRBV5-1 and J is TRBJ2-1; TRBD2 aligns across 11 bases. The length of the CDR3 is 15 residues. Germline assignment: CDR1 SGHRS and CDR2 YFSETQ. V was pared by 3 bases and J by 8 bases, with 7 bases of the junction left unmatched. The CDR3 protein is CASSSLAGAGDEQFF. The CDR3 nucleotides are TGCGCCAGCAGCTCACTAGCGGGAGCCGGGGATGAGCAGTTCTTC. The full variable domain, with the rest looked up from reference TRBV5-1 and TRBJ2-1, is KAGVTQTPRYLIKTRGQQVTLSCSPISGHRSVSWYQQTPGQGLQFLFEYFSETQRNKGNFPGRFSGRQFSNSRSEMNVSTLELGDSALYLCASSSLAGAGDEQFFGPGTRLTVL.

The genes are TRBV3-1 (or the pseudogene TRBV3-2) and TRBJ1-6; D is undetermined. Germline CDR1 is LGHDT and CDR2 is YNNKEL (reference sequence). The CDR3 contains 12 residues. V was clipped by 0 bases and J by 13 bases, with 7 bases between them. CDR3 residues: CASSQESRPLHF. For the CDR3, the DNA is TGTGCCAGCAGCCAAGAGAGCCGGCCCCTCCACTTT.

V usage is TRBV2 and J usage is TRBJ1-2; 10 nucleotides match TRBD1. Germline assignment: CDR1 SNHLY and CDR2 FYNNEI. V dropped 7 bases and J dropped 4; count of bases not matched to a gene: 6. This CDR3 contains 14 residues. CDR3 sequence reads: CASISGTGVYGYTF. The CDR3 DNA follows: TGTGCCAGCATCTCCGGGACAGGGGTCTATGGCTACACCTTC.

CDR3 in amino acids: CASSLFLATSGELFF. CDR3 nucleotide sequence: TGTGCCAGCAGCCTCTTTCTAGCGACTTCCGGGGAGCTGTTTTTT. This chain connects TRBV3-1 (or the pseudogene TRBV3-2) to TRBJ2-2; D is possibly TRBD2 (6 bases). The germline gives CDR1 LGHDT, CDR2 YNNKEL (reference sequence). The CDR3 length is 15 residues. Deletions cut 4 bases from V and 6 bases from J, with 15 bases between.

The rearrangement uses TRBV6-2 or TRBV6-3 and TRBJ2-3; 13 bases are shared with TRBD2. CDR1 and CDR2 from the germline V gene are MNHEY and SVGEGT. V was pared by 5 bases and J by 6 bases, with 5 bases of the junction left unmatched. The CDR3 is 15 amino acids. For the CDR3, the DNA is TGTGCCAGCAGTCACGGGACTAGCGGGGTTGATACGCAGTATTTT. Translated: CASSHGTSGVDTQYF.

The chain couples TRBV27 to TRBJ2-7; a weak D match, TRBD2 (7 bases). V was trimmed by 6 bases and J by 2 bases, leaving 11 bases between them. Germline assignment: CDR1 MNHEY and CDR2 SMNVEV (reference sequence). The CDR3 totals 13 residues. CDR3 region: CASRGAGAYEQYF. In nucleotides, the CDR3 is TGTGCCAGCAGGGGGGCGGGGGCCTACGAGCAGTACTTC.

This clone was seen only once. V usage is TRBV3-1 (or the pseudogene TRBV3-2) and J usage is TRBJ1-4; D is ambiguous. This CDR3 is built from 16 residues. The V gene lost 1 base and the J gene lost 7 bases, with 16 bases spanning the gap. Germline assignment: CDR1 LGHDT and CDR2 YNNKEL (reference sequence). CDR3 bases: TGTGCCAGCAGCCAAGCGGGGAGTCCGCGGGGTGAAAAACTGTTTTTT. Translating it yields CASSQAGSPRGEKLFF.

This clone occurred once. The chain combines TRBV19 with TRBJ2-2; TRBD2 aligns across 10 bases. The CDR3 contains 16 residues. Germline CDR1 LNHDA, CDR2 SQIVND (reference sequence). J gave up 6 bases and V 6 bases, and 10 bases lay outside the gene matches. The DNA for the CDR3 is TGTGCCAGTAGCATTTCTAGCGGGGGCGGGGCCGGGGAGCTGTTTTTT. Amino acid sequence: CASSISSGGGAGELFF.

This clone was seen a few times. The chain uses TRBV6-5 and TRBJ1-2, with 7 bases matching TRBD1. V was clipped by 4 bases and J by 8 bases; unmatched bases: 10. This CDR3 has 14 amino acids. Germline V gene lookup returns CDR1 MNHEY and CDR2 SVGAGI. CDR3 sequence reads: CASSSRQGRGGYTF. CDR3 bases: TGTGCCAGCAGTTCCCGACAGGGAAGAGGGGGCTACACCTTC.

V and J are TRBV12-3 or TRBV12-4 and TRBJ2-1; D unclear. V was clipped by 3 bases and J by 8 bases, with 11 bases between them. The CDR3 length is 13 residues. This CDR3 reads CASSFRVRDEQFF. CDR3 nucleotides: TGTGCCAGCAGTTTCCGGGTCAGAGATGAGCAGTTCTTC.

The chain is built from TRBV2 and TRBJ1-2; TRBD1 aligns across 10 bases. The CDR3 length is 15 residues. The trim removed 3 bases at V and 4 bases at J, leaving 5 bases unmatched. The germline gives CDR1 SNHLY, CDR2 FYNNEI. CDR3 in amino acids: CASSEGQGSFYGYTF. The CDR3, as DNA: TGTGCCAGCAGTGAGGGACAGGGGTCTTTCTATGGCTACACCTTC.

The rearrangement links TRBV6-4 to TRBJ2-1; D may be TRBD2 (5 bases). V was cut by 5 bases and J by 5 bases, with 13 bases left in between. Germline CDR1 is MRHNA and CDR2 is SNTAGT. CDR3 size: 14 residues. The DNA of the CDR3 is TGTGCCAGCAGTCCCGTGGTCGGGAACAATGAGCAGTTCTTC. Protein: CASSPVVGNNEQFF.

DNA for the CDR3: TGTGCCAGCAGCCAAGAATTGAGGAACACTGAAGCTTTCTTT. It codes for CASSQELRNTEAFF. The chain couples TRBV3-1 (or the pseudogene TRBV3-2) to TRBJ1-1; D gene uncertain. Germline V CDR1 and CDR2: LGHDT, YNNKEL (reference sequence). V lost 0 bases to trimming and J lost 1 base, with 6 bases between them. The length of the CDR3 is 14 residues.

The chain is built from TRBV10-3 and TRBJ1-1; D is perhaps TRBD1 (5 bases). With 7 bases removed from V and 2 bases from J, the gap between germline ends came to 14 bases. Germline CDR1 and CDR2: ENHRY and SYGVKD. This CDR3 comprises 14 residues. CDR3 nucleotide sequence: TGTGCCATCATGTTAGGGGCTCCAAACACTGAAGCTTTCTTT. Residues: CAIMLGAPNTEAFF.